These 8 T cell receptor beta chains share one sample of origin, sequenced in a study of pediatric ulcerative colitis. Clones were read by immunoSEQ multiplex PCR, and TCRdb kept only the in-frame ones, dropping some. The sample has some 60,000 clones, 75% to 85% seen once. Sequencing input: blood. All receptors derive from a boy aged 10-17 years with moderate ulcerative colitis.

The chain combines TRBV19 with TRBJ2-3; D unclear. Per the germline V gene, CDR1 is LNHDA and CDR2 is SQIVND (reference sequence). Trimming took 8 bases from V and 4 from J, leaving 13 bases between them. This CDR3 is 13 amino acids long. CDR3: CASSYGVADTQYF. CDR3 in DNA: TGTGCCAGTTCATATGGGGTGGCAGATACGCAGTATTTT.

In this sample, this clone turned up a few times. The chain carries TRBV7-9 and TRBJ2-7; D unresolved. The CDR3 covers 11 residues. Trimming shortened V by 5 bases and J by 4 bases, and 6 bases separated the two germline ends. The germline gives CDR1 SEHNR, CDR2 FQNEAQ (reference sequence). This CDR3 reads CASSPNYEQYF. As DNA, the CDR3 is TGTGCCAGCAGCCCAAATTACGAGCAGTACTTC.

This clone appeared once. The rearrangement joins TRBV6-1 to TRBJ1-2, with TRBD1 identical over 8 bases. V lost 6 bases to trimming and J lost 3 bases; unmatched junction nucleotides: 6. This CDR3 is built from 14 residues. Germline values: CDR1 MNHNS, CDR2 SASEGT. DNA for the CDR3: TGTGCCAGCAGGGTGACAGGGGTCGACTATGGCTACACCTTC. This encodes CASRVTGVDYGYTF.

This clone has a handful of counts. The genes are TRBV4-1 and TRBJ1-1, with D tentatively TRBD1 (5 bases). V was pared by 3 bases and J by 1 base, with 12 bases between. This CDR3 spans 15 amino acids. The V gene's germline CDR1 is MGHRA and CDR2 YSYEKL. The CDR3: CASSQYGTGNTEAFF. The CDR3 DNA reads as TGCGCCAGCAGCCAGTACGGGACGGGGAACACTGAAGCTTTCTTT.

This chain joins TRBV28 and TRBJ2-3, with 8 nucleotides matching TRBD2. The germline V gene has CDR1 MDHEN and CDR2 SYDVKM. J was trimmed by 6 bases and V by 5 bases; bases with no gene match: 10. The CDR3 is 15 amino acids. CDR3 bases: TGTGCCAGCAGTCCGAGCGGGAGAGTTGGGGATACGCAGTATTTT. This gives the protein CASSPSGRVGDTQYF.

This chain links TRBV13 with TRBJ1-2; possibly TRBD1 for D (5 bases). With 0 bases removed from V and 8 bases from J, the gap between germline ends came to 16 bases. CDR1 and CDR2 from the germline V gene are PRHDT and FYEKMQ (reference sequence). The CDR3 spans 15 residues. CDR3 residues: CASSLGSAGIKGYTF. In nucleotides, the CDR3 is TGTGCCAGCAGCTTAGGAAGTGCAGGGATTAAAGGCTACACCTTC.

This chain connects TRBV7-2 to TRBJ2-4; D possibly uses TRBD1 or TRBD2 (5 bases each). Germline V CDR1 and CDR2: SGHTA, FQGNSA. Trimming shortened V by 2 bases and J by 8 bases, and 13 bases separated the two germline ends. The CDR3 has 14 residues. The DNA of the CDR3 is TGTGCCAGCAGCTTATTTCGGGGACGAGACATTCAGTACTTC. The encoded protein is CASSLFRGRDIQYF.

The V gene is TRBV30, the J gene TRBJ1-1, with 7 bases that match TRBD1. Germline V gives CDR1 GTSNPN, CDR2 SVGIG (reference sequence). This CDR3 comprises 14 residues. J lost 5 bases, V lost 6 bases, and 12 bases had no gene match. In DNA, the CDR3 is TGTGCCTGTACACCGGCTGACAGGGTTACTGAAGCTTTCTTT. This codes for CACTPADRVTEAFF.